A single sample is the source of the 30 T cell receptor beta chains below, sequenced in a study of cytomegalovirus exposure and HLA in healthy donors. Primers for the PCR totalled 60 Vbeta and 13 Jbeta. The data were produced by immunoSEQ multiplex PCR, yet TCRdb's version contains in-frame clones alone and is incomplete. The profile covers under 150,000 clones, with 80% to 90% appearing a single time and 4% to 4.5% taken by the ten largest. Sequencing was performed on PBMCs. These receptors all stem from a woman aged 40-49 years in good health and CMV-seropositive.

J is TRBJ1-2 and V is TRBV7-9, with TRBD1 as a possible D gene (5 bases). The CDR3 is 14 residues long. Trimming took 4 bases from V and 6 from J, leaving 15 bases between them. CDR1 is SEHNR, CDR2 FQNEAQ, per germline (reference sequence). The CDR3 coding sequence is TGTGCCAGCAGCTCACAGAACGGACATGATGGCTACACCTTC. Protein sequence: CASSSQNGHDGYTF. The complete variable domain, with remaining parts taken from reference TRBV7-9 and TRBJ1-2, reads DTGVSQNPRHKITKRGQNVTFRCDPISEHNRLYWYRQTLGQGPEFLTYFQNEAQLEKSRLLSDRFSAERPKGSFSTLEIQRTEQGDSAMYLCASSSQNGHDGYTFGSGTRLTVV.

This clone was recorded once. V is TRBV27 and J is TRBJ2-3, with 14 bases aligning to TRBD2. Germline assignment: CDR1 MNHEY and CDR2 SMNVEV (reference sequence). This CDR3 contains 20 residues. Unmatched junction bases numbered 13, after V lost 4 bases and J lost 1 base. CDR3 DNA: TGTGCCAGCAGTTCCCCGTCCGGGACTAGCGGGGGACGAGGCACAGATACGCAGTATTTT. Encoded protein: CASSSPSGTSGGRGTDTQYF.

The chain couples TRBV2 to TRBJ1-1, with D uncertain. Trimming stripped 4 bases from V and 6 bases from J, with 6 bases between. The germline V gene has CDR1 SNHLY and CDR2 FYNNEI. This CDR3 is 11 amino acids long. The CDR3 sequence: CASSVVAEAFF. The CDR3 bases are TGTGCCAGCAGTGTAGTCGCTGAAGCTTTCTTT.

This clone was seen only once. The CDR3 DNA follows: TGTGCCACCAGCAGAAGCGGGGCCAATAATAATGAAAAACTGTTTTTT. This gives the protein CATSRSGANNNEKLFF. The chain couples TRBV15 to TRBJ1-4, with a weak D call TRBD1 (5 bases). Per the germline V gene, CDR1 is LNHNV and CDR2 is YYDKDF (reference sequence). Trimming removed 2 bases at V and 4 bases at J, with 14 bases between. The CDR3 has 16 residues. The full variable domain, in which reference TRBV15 and TRBJ1-4 provide the parts outside the CDR3, is DAMVIQNPRYQVTQFGKPVTLSCSQTLNHNVMYWYQQKSSQAPKLLFHYYDKDFNNEADTPDNFQSRRPNTSFCFLDIRSPGLGDTAMYLCATSRSGANNNEKLFFGSGTQLSVL.

V and J are TRBV4-3 and TRBJ2-7; TRBD2 might be the D (6 bases). This CDR3 is built from 14 residues. The V gene's germline CDR1 is LGHNA and CDR2 YSLEER. V was trimmed by 1 base and J by 5 bases, leaving 12 bases between them. The CDR3 bases are TGCGCCAGCAGCCAAGTGGCGGGGACCCACGAGCAGTACTTC. This sequence encodes CASSQVAGTHEQYF.

The chain couples TRBV19 to TRBJ1-4; 7 nucleotides match TRBD1. This CDR3 is built from 15 residues. In germline, CDR1 is LNHDA, CDR2 SQIVND (reference sequence). The J segment lost 6 bases and the V segment lost 5 bases, leaving 9 bases of the junction unmatched. The CDR3 sequence: CASSVEGGGYEKLFF. CDR3 nucleotides: TGTGCCAGTAGTGTGGAAGGGGGCGGATATGAAAAACTGTTTTTT.

A single count supports this clone. The chain has TRBV28 and TRBJ1-2, with D maybe TRBD1 (5 bases). Germline V gene sequence: CDR1 MDHEN, CDR2 SYDVKM. The CDR3 contains 13 residues. V gave up 11 bases and J gave up 6 bases, with 19 bases separating them. CDR3 sequence (DNA): TGTGCCGTGCGACAGCGACCCCGAAATGGCTACACCTTC. As protein: CAVRQRPRNGYTF.

The V and J genes are TRBV7-3 and TRBJ2-1; D might be TRBD2 (6 bases). The CDR3 is 15 residues long. Germline-derived CDR1 and CDR2 are SGHTA and FQGTGA. Trimming pared 5 bases from V and 9 bases from J, leaving 20 bases between. The CDR3 DNA reads TGTGCCAGCAGCCTACTAGGAGGGGTGGATGGTGAGCAGTTCTTC. Protein sequence: CASSLLGGVDGEQFF.

This chain uses TRBV6-5 with TRBJ2-1; 10 bases are shared with TRBD2. V was pared by 2 bases and J by 8 bases, with 6 bases of the junction left unmatched. CDR3 length: 15 amino acids. Germline CDR1 is MNHEY and CDR2 is SVGAGI. The CDR3 reads CASSYLAGDEDEQFF. The CDR3 DNA is TGTGCCAGCAGTTACCTAGCGGGAGATGAGGATGAGCAGTTCTTC.

V gene TRBV5-1 combines with J gene TRBJ2-1; 13 bases align to TRBD2. Germline V gene lookup returns CDR1 SGHRS and CDR2 YFSETQ. Trimming at V came to 3 bases and at J to 4 bases, leaving 1 base not matched to a gene. This CDR3 comprises 15 residues. The CDR3: CASSWTSGGYNEQFF. For the CDR3, the DNA is TGCGCCAGCAGCTGGACTAGCGGGGGATACAATGAGCAGTTCTTC.

This clone was observed a handful of times. This rearrangement joins TRBV5-6 to TRBJ1-1; D is uncertain. The V gene lost 0 bases and the J gene lost 5 bases, with 14 bases spanning the gap. The CDR3 extends over 15 amino acids. From germline, CDR1 is SGHDT and CDR2 YYEEEE. The DNA of the CDR3 is TGTGCCAGCAGCTTGGTAGAGGGCTGGCGGACTGAAGCTTTCTTT. This sequence encodes CASSLVEGWRTEAFF.

The rearrangement links TRBV30 to TRBJ2-5; 7 bases align to TRBD1. This CDR3 is 12 amino acids long. After removal of 5 bases from V and 2 bases from J, the junction contained 2 bases not matched to a gene. Per the germline V gene, CDR1 is GTSNPN and CDR2 is SVGIG (reference sequence). DNA of the CDR3: TGTGCCTGGGGACAGGTACAAGAGACCCAGTACTTC. It specifies CAWGQVQETQYF.

This chain joins TRBV7-2 and TRBJ1-2; TRBD1 agrees at 9 bases. CDR1 and CDR2 (germline): SGHTA, FQGNSA. The CDR3 is 15 amino acids. J gave up 4 bases and V 3 bases, and 6 bases lay outside the gene matches. CDR3 loop: CASSLGTGSRYGYTF. The CDR3 region has the DNA TGTGCCAGCAGCTTGGGGACAGGGAGTCGCTATGGCTACACCTTC.

The rearrangement links TRBV7-2 to TRBJ2-6; D gene ambiguous. The CDR3 runs to 18 residues. V lost 3 bases and J lost 0, with 15 bases in between. Germline V gives CDR1 SGHTA, CDR2 FQGNSA. CDR3 amino acids: CASSFIRNSISGANVLTF. The CDR3 DNA sequence: TGTGCCAGCAGCTTTATTAGGAACAGCATCTCTGGGGCCAACGTCCTGACTTTC.

The J gene is TRBJ2-2, the V gene TRBV10-3; 9 bases map to TRBD1. From germline, CDR1 is ENHRY and CDR2 SYGVKD. This CDR3 contains 15 residues. The V segment lost 7 bases and the J segment 5 bases; nucleotides outside the gene matches: 8. The CDR3 nucleotides are TGTGCCATCAAACAGGACAGGGGAGCAACCGGGGAGCTGTTTTTT. This codes for CAIKQDRGATGELFF.

This chain joins TRBV7-2 and TRBJ2-2, with 11 positions matching TRBD2. V shed 5 bases and J 8 bases; nucleotides not matched to a gene: 7. The V gene's germline CDR1 is SGHTA and CDR2 FQGNSA. This CDR3 contains 15 residues. The CDR3 nucleotides are TGTGCCAGCAGCCCGGCACTAGCGGGGGTGGGGGAGCTGTTTTTT. Translation gives CASSPALAGVGELFF.

The V and J genes are TRBV7-8 and TRBJ2-2; D is uncertain. In germline, CDR1 is SGHVS, CDR2 FQNEAQ. The CDR3 spans 15 residues. Trimming removed 1 base from V and 6 bases from J, with 12 bases in between. CDR3 amino acids: CASSLDALVAGELFF. In DNA form, the CDR3 reads TGTGCCAGCAGCTTAGACGCGCTTGTAGCCGGGGAGCTGTTTTTT.

The V gene is TRBV28, the J gene TRBJ2-7, with D possibly matching TRBD1 (6 bases). Germline lookup yields CDR1 MDHEN and CDR2 SYDVKM. V was trimmed by 4 bases and J by 1 base, leaving 20 bases between them. This CDR3 comprises 17 residues. The CDR3 spells CASSSRTEVLGSYEQYF. The CDR3 DNA reads TGTGCCAGCAGTTCCCGGACAGAGGTGTTGGGGTCCTACGAGCAGTACTTC. The full variable domain, rest sourced from reference TRBV28 and TRBJ2-7, is DVKVTQSSRYLVKRTGEKVFLECVQDMDHENMFWYRQDPGLGLRLIYFSYDVKMKEKGDIPEGYSVSREKKERFSLILESASTNQTSMYLCASSSRTEVLGSYEQYFGPGTRLTVT.

The V and J genes are TRBV28 and TRBJ1-6; D gene uncertain. The germline V gene has CDR1 MDHEN and CDR2 SYDVKM. The ends were cut back, 8 bases at V and 6 bases at J, with 20 bases in the middle. The CDR3 has 16 residues. The DNA of the CDR3 is TGTGCCAGCTTAGCCGGGGAGGTATTTAGTAATTCACCCCTCCACTTT. Residues: CASLAGEVFSNSPLHF.

J is TRBJ1-3 and V is TRBV30; no reliable D call. The CDR3 extends over 13 amino acids. Germline V gene data show CDR1 as GTSNPN and CDR2 as SVGIG (reference sequence). The V gene lost 3 bases and the J gene lost 0 bases, with 6 bases spanning the gap. Here the CDR3 reads CAWRALSGNTIYF. The CDR3 DNA reads as TGTGCCTGGAGGGCCCTCTCTGGAAACACCATATATTTT.

This clone was found a few times. This chain joins TRBV9 and TRBJ2-3; 12 bases agree with TRBD2. V gave up 3 bases and J gave up 4 bases; unmatched junction bases: 6. CDR3 size: 16 residues. Germline CDR1 SGDLS, CDR2 YYNGEE. CDR3 residues: CASSARLAGASDTQYF. The CDR3 nucleotides read TGTGCCAGCAGCGCGAGACTAGCGGGGGCTTCAGATACGCAGTATTTT. The complete variable domain, with remaining parts taken from reference TRBV9 and TRBJ2-3, reads DSGVTQTPKHLITATGQRVTLRCSPRSGDLSVYWYQQSLDQGLQFLIQYYNGEERAKGNILERFSAQQFPDLHSELNLSSLELGDSALYFCASSARLAGASDTQYFGPGTRLTVL.

The chain recombines TRBV15 with TRBJ2-5; 8 bases align to TRBD2. This CDR3 has 14 amino acids. Trimming at V came to 5 bases and at J to 1 base, leaving 3 bases not matched to a gene. The germline V gene encodes CDR1 LNHNV and CDR2 YYDKDF (reference sequence). The CDR3 DNA reads TGTGCCACCAGCCGGCGGGGGGCCCAAGAGACCCAGTACTTC. Amino acids: CATSRRGAQETQYF.

This chain connects TRBV5-1 to TRBJ2-3, with D possibly matching TRBD2 (6 bases). Trimming stripped 7 bases from V and 3 bases from J, with 15 bases between. Germline V gene data show CDR1 as SGHRS and CDR2 as YFSETQ. CDR3 length: 14 residues. The CDR3 here is CASAGGGVTDTQYF. The CDR3 bases are TGCGCCAGCGCTGGGGGAGGCGTTACAGATACGCAGTATTTT.

The rearrangement joins TRBV27 to TRBJ1-2; TRBD1 aligns across 8 bases. The CDR3 contains 15 residues. V shed 3 bases, J shed 5 bases, and the junction held 8 bases outside the gene matches. Germline V gene sequence: CDR1 MNHEY, CDR2 SMNVEV (reference sequence). In DNA, the CDR3 is TGTGCCAGCAGTTTCAGTCGGACAGGGACGTATGGCTACACCTTC. Residues: CASSFSRTGTYGYTF.

The rearrangement uses TRBV7-7 and TRBJ2-2; the match to TRBD2 covers 8 bases. With 2 bases clipped from V and 4 bases from J, the junction kept 6 bases outside the gene matches. Per the germline V gene, CDR1 is SSHAT and CDR2 is FNYEAQ (reference sequence). The CDR3 loop spans 16 amino acids. In DNA, the CDR3 is TGTGCCAGCAGCTTAACTACTAGCGGTCCCACCGGGGAGCTGTTTTTT. Its translation: CASSLTTSGPTGELFF.

This clone occurred once. This chain connects TRBV7-9 to TRBJ2-7; no clear D. Trimming removed 1 base at V and 2 bases at J, with 9 bases between. This CDR3 region has 14 residues. Germline CDR1 and CDR2: SEHNR and FQNEAQ (reference sequence). The CDR3: CASSLDLRAYEQYF. The DNA of the CDR3 is TGTGCCAGCAGCTTAGACTTGCGTGCCTACGAGCAGTACTTC.

This chain links TRBV5-8 with TRBJ2-5; 12 bases agree with TRBD1. Trimming took 4 bases from V and 5 from J; bases not matched to a gene: 9. Per the germline V gene, CDR1 is SGHTS and CDR2 is YDEGEE. The length of the CDR3 is 16 residues. The CDR3: CASSVFGTGGLETQYF. CDR3 sequence (DNA): TGTGCCAGCAGCGTATTTGGGACAGGGGGCTTGGAGACCCAGTACTTC.

In nucleotides, the CDR3 is TGTGCCAGCAGCTTAGTCGGGACAGGGGTTGGATACGAGCAGTACTTC. It translates to CASSLVGTGVGYEQYF. This chain joins TRBV7-2 and TRBJ2-7, with 10 bases that match TRBD1. The CDR3 covers 16 residues. Germline trimming cut 1 base from V and 4 bases from J; bases unmatched to any gene: 7. Germline V lookup: CDR1 SGHTA, CDR2 FQGNSA. Complete variable domain (other parts from reference TRBV7-2 and TRBJ2-7): GAGVSQSPSNKVTEKGKDVELRCDPISGHTALYWYRQSLGQGLEFLIYFQGNSAPDKSGLPSDRFSAERTGGSVSTLTIQRTQQEDSAVYLCASSLVGTGVGYEQYFGPGTRLTVT.

The chain is built from TRBV9 and TRBJ2-1; D is undetermined. This CDR3 spans 13 amino acids. Per the germline V gene, CDR1 is SGDLS and CDR2 is YYNGEE. Trimming removed 0 bases from V and 7 bases from J, with 8 bases in between. CDR3 sequence: CASSVGASNEQFF. For the CDR3, the DNA is TGTGCCAGCAGCGTAGGCGCGTCGAATGAGCAGTTCTTC. Drawing the rest from reference TRBV9 and TRBJ2-1, the complete variable domain is DSGVTQTPKHLITATGQRVTLRCSPRSGDLSVYWYQQSLDQGLQFLIQYYNGEERAKGNILERFSAQQFPDLHSELNLSSLELGDSALYFCASSVGASNEQFFGPGTRLTVL.

This rearrangement joins TRBV15 to TRBJ1-1; 7 bases align to TRBD1. J lost 1 base, V lost 4 bases, and 6 bases had no gene match. CDR1 is LNHNV, CDR2 YYDKDF, per germline (reference sequence). CDR3 length: 15 residues. The CDR3 DNA follows: TGTGCCACCAGCACTGACAGGGCCACGAACACTGAAGCTTTCTTT. Translation gives CATSTDRATNTEAFF.